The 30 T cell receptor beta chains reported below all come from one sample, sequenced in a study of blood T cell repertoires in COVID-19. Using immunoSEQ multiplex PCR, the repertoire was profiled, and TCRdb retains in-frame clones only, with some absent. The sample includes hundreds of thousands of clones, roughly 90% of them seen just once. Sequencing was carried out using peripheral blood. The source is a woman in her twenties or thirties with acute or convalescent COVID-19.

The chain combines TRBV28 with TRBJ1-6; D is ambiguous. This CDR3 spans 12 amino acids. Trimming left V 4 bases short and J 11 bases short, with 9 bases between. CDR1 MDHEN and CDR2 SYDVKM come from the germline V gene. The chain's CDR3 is CASSSRYPPLHF. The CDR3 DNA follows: TGTGCCAGCAGTTCTCGGTACCCACCCCTCCACTTT.

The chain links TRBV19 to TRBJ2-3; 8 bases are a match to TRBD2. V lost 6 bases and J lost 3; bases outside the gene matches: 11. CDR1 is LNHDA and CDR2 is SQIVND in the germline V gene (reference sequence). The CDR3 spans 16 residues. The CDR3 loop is CASREAGGADTDTQYF. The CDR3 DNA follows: TGTGCCAGTAGAGAGGCCGGGGGGGCGGATACAGATACGCAGTATTTT. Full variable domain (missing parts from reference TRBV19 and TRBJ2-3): DGGITQSPKYLFRKEGQNVTLSCEQNLNHDAMYWYRQDPGQGLRLIYYSQIVNDFQKGDIAEGYSVSREKKESFPLTVTSAQKNPTAFYLCASREAGGADTDTQYFGPGTRLTVL.

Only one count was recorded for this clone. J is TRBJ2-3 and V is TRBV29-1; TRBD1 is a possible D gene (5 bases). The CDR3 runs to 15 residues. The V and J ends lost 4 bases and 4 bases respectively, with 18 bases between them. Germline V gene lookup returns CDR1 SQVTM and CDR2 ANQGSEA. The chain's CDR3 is CSVVGAQASPDTQYF. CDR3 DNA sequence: TGCAGCGTTGTTGGGGCGCAAGCCTCACCAGATACGCAGTATTTT.

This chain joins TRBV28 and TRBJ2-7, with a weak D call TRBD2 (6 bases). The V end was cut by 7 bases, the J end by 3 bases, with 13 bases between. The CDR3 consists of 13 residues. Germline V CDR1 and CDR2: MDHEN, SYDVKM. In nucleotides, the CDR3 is TGTGCCAGCATGGGGGAGGCTTACTACGAGCAGTACTTC. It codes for CASMGEAYYEQYF.

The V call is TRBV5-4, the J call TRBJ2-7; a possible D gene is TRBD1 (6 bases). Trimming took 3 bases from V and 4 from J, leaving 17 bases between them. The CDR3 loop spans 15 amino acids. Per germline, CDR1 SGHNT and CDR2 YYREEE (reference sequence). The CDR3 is CASSYSRGSPYEQYF. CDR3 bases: TGTGCCAGCAGCTACAGCAGGGGTTCCCCTTACGAGCAGTACTTC.

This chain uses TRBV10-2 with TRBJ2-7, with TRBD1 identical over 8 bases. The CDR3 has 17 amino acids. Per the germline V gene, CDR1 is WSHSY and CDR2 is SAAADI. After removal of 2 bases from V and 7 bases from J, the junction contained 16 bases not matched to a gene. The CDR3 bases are TGCGCCAGCAGTGAGCCGACAGGGGTCGCAAGACCCCAGGAGCAGTACTTC. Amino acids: CASSEPTGVARPQEQYF.

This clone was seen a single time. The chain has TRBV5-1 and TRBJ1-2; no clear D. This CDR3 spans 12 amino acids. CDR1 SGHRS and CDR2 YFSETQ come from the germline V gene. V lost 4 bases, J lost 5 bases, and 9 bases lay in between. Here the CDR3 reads CASSPGGYGYTF. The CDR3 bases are TGCGCCAGCAGCCCGGGAGGGTATGGCTACACCTTC.

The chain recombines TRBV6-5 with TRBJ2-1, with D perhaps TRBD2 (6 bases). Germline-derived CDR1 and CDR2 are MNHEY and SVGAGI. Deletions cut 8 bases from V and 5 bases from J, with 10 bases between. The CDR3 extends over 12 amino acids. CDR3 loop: CASGRTDNEQFF. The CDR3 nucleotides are TGTGCCAGCGGGAGGACGGACAATGAGCAGTTCTTC.

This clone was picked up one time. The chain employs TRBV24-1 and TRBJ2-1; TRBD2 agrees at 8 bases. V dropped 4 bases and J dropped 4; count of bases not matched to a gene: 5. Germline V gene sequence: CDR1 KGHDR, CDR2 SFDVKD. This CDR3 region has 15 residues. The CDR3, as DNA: TGTGCCACCAGTGAGCCGGGAGGGGGGTACAATGAGCAGTTCTTC. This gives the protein CATSEPGGGYNEQFF.

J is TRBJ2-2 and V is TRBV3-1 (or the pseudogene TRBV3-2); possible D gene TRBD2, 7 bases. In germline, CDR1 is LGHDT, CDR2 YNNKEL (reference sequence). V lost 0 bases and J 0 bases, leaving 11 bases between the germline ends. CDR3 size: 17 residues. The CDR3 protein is CASSQDWGGPNTGELFF. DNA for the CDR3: TGTGCCAGCAGCCAAGATTGGGGGGGCCCGAACACCGGGGAGCTGTTTTTT.

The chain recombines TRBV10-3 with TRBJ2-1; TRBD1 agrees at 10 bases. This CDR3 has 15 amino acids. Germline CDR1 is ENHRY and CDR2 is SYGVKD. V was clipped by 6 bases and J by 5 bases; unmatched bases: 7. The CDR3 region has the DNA TGTGCCATCAGACCGCGGGACAGGGGTGACAATGAGCAGTTCTTC. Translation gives CAIRPRDRGDNEQFF.

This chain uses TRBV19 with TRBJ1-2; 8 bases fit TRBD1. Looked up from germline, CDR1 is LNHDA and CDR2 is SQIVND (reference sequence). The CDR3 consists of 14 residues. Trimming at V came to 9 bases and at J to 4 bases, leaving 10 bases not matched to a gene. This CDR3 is CASRETGAGYGYTF. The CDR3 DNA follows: TGTGCCAGCAGAGAGACAGGGGCCGGCTATGGCTACACCTTC.

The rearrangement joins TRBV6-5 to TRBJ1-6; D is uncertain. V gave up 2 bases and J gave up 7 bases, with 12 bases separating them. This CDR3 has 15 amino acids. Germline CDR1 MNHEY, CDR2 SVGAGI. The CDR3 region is CASSYNPGRNSPLHF. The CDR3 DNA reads TGTGCCAGCAGTTACAACCCGGGGAGGAATTCACCCCTCCACTTT.

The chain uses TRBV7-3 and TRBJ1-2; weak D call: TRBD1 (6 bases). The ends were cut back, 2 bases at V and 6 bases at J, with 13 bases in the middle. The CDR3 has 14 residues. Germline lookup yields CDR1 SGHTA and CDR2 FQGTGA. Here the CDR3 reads CASSLGGGADGYTF. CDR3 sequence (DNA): TGTGCCAGCAGCTTAGGTGGGGGGGCGGATGGCTACACCTTC.

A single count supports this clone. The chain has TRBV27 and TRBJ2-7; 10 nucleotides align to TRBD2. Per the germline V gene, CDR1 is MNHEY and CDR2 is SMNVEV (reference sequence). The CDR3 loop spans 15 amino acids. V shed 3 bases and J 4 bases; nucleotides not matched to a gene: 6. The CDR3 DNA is TGTGCCAGCAGTTTGAGCGGGGGGGCGGCGTACGAGCAGTACTTC. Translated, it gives CASSLSGGAAYEQYF.

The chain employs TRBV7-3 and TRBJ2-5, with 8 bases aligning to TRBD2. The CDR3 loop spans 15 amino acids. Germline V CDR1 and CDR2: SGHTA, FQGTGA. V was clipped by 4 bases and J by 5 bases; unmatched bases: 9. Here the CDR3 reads CASSSGTSWDETQYF. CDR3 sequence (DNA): TGTGCCAGCAGCTCCGGGACTAGTTGGGATGAGACCCAGTACTTC. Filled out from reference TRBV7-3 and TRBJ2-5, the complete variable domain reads GAGVSQTPSNKVTEKGKYVELRCDPISGHTALYWYRQSLGQGPEFLIYFQGTGAADDSGLPNDRFFAVRPEGSVSTLKIQRTERGDSAVYLCASSSGTSWDETQYFGPGTRLLVL.

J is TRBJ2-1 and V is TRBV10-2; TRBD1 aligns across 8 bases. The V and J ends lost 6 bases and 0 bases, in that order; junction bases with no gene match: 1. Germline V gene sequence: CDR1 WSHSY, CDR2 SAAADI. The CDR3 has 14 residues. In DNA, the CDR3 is TGCGCCAGCAGCCAGGGGGCCTCCTACAATGAGCAGTTCTTC. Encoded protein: CASSQGASYNEQFF.

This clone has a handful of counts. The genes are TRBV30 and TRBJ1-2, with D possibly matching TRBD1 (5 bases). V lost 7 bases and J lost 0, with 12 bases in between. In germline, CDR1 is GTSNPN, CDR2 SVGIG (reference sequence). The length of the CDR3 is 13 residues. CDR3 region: CASVTGTNYGYTF. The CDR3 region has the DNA TGTGCCTCCGTTACAGGAACTAACTATGGCTACACCTTC.

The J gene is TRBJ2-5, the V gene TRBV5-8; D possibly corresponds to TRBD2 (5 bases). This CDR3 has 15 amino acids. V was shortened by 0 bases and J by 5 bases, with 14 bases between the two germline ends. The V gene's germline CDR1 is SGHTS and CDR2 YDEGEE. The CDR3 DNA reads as TGTGCCAGCAGCTTGGTGTCTAGCCGCTGGGAGACCCAGTACTTC. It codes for CASSLVSSRWETQYF.

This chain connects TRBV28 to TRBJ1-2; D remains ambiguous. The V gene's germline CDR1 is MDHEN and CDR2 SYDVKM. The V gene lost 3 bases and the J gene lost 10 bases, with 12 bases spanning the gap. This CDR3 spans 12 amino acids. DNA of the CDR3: TGTGCCAGCAGTTTCAGGCTAAATGCCTACACCTTC. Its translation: CASSFRLNAYTF.

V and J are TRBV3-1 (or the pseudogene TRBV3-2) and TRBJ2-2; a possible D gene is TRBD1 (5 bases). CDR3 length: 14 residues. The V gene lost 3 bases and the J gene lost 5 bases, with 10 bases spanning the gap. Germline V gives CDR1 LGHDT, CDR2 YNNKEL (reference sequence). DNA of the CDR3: TGTGCCAGCAGCCACGCAGGGAATACCGGGGAGCTGTTTTTT. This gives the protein CASSHAGNTGELFF.

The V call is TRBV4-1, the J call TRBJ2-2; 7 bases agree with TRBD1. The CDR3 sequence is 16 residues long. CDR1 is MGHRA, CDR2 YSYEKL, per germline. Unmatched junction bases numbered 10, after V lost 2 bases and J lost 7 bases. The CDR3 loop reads CASSQREGALGGELFF. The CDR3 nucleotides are TGCGCCAGCAGCCAACGTGAGGGGGCGCTTGGCGGGGAGCTGTTTTTT.

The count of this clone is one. The CDR3 spells CASSYQSQGIGEQYF. DNA for the CDR3: TGTGCCAGCAGTTACCAGTCTCAGGGGATCGGCGAGCAGTACTTC. The chain links TRBV6-5 to TRBJ2-7; D is possibly TRBD1 (6 bases). The CDR3 spans 15 residues. Trimming cost V 2 bases and J 6 bases, with 17 bases left between them. CDR1 is MNHEY, CDR2 SVGAGI, per germline.

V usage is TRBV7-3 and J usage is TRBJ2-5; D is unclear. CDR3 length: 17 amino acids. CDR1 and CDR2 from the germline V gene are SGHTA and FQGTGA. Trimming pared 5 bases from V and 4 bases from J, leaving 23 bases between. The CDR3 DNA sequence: TGTGCCAGCAGCAGCCCGCCTGGGCCGCCCGTCGGAGAGACCCAGTACTTC. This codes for CASSSPPGPPVGETQYF.

CDR3 region: CASSLTSGGPYEQYF. CDR3 nucleotides: TGTGCCAGCAGCCTGACTAGCGGGGGACCCTACGAGCAGTACTTC. The chain recombines TRBV27 with TRBJ2-7; TRBD2 agrees at 12 bases. Germline V lookup: CDR1 MNHEY, CDR2 SMNVEV (reference sequence). This CDR3 has 15 residues. The J segment lost 2 bases and the V segment lost 6 bases, leaving 5 bases of the junction unmatched.

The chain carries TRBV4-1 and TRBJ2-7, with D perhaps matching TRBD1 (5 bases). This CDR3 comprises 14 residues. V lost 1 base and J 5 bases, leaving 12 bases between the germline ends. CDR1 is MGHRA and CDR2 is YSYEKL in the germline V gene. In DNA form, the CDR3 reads TGCGCCAGCAGCCAAGGACCGATAGGGGACGAGCAGTACTTC. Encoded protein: CASSQGPIGDEQYF.

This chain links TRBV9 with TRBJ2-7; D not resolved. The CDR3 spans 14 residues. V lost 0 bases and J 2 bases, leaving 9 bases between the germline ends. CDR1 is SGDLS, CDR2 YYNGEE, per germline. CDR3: CASSVGSVAYEQYF. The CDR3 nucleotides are TGTGCCAGCAGCGTAGGGAGCGTTGCCTACGAGCAGTACTTC.

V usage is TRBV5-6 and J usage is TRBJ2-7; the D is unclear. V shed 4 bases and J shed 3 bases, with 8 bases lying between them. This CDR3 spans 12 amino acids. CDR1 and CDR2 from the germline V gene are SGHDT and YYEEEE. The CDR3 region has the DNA TGTGCCAGCAGCCGACGGGTCTACGAGCAGTACTTC. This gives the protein CASSRRVYEQYF.

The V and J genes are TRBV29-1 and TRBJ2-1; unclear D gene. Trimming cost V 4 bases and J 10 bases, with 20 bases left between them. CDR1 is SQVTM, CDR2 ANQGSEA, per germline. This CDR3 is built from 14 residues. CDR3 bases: TGCAGCGTTGGTCAGGCGCTCACTTCACGGGAGCAGTTCTTC. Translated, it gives CSVGQALTSREQFF.

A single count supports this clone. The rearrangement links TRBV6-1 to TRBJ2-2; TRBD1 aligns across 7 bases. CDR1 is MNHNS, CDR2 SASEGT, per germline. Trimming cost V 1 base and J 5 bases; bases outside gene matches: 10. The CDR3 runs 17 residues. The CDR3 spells CASSEVFRGRRTGELFF. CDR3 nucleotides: TGTGCCAGCAGTGAAGTTTTTAGGGGGCGACGTACCGGGGAGCTGTTTTTT.